This T cell receptor (beta chain) was documented in a study of response to subunit inactivated influenza vaccine. Study-level results: Authors suggested few new T cells are recruited by each seasonal influenza vaccination.

This clonotype was seen more than once but under ten times. The antigen is unknown. Each CDR3 protein is one row after TCRdb ran MiXCR on the RT-PCR reads. The sample lists approximately 520,000 distinct CDR3 sequences, about 25% occurring once. Trimming cost V 4 bases and J 6 bases; bases outside gene matches: 3. Germline V lookup: CDR1 SGHRS, CDR2 YFSETQ. The CDR3 extends over 15 amino acids. The chain joins TRBV5-1 to TRBJ2-2; 13 nucleotides line up with TRBD2. The sample here was CD4+ T cells sorted from PBMCs, taken 5 to 6 days after vaccination. This receptor was identified in a man in his fifties or sixties who received an inactivated influenza vaccine. CDR3 amino acids: CASSMGLAGPGELFF. In DNA, the CDR3 is TGCGCCAGCAGCATGGGACTAGCGGGACCCGGGGAGCTGTTTTTT.